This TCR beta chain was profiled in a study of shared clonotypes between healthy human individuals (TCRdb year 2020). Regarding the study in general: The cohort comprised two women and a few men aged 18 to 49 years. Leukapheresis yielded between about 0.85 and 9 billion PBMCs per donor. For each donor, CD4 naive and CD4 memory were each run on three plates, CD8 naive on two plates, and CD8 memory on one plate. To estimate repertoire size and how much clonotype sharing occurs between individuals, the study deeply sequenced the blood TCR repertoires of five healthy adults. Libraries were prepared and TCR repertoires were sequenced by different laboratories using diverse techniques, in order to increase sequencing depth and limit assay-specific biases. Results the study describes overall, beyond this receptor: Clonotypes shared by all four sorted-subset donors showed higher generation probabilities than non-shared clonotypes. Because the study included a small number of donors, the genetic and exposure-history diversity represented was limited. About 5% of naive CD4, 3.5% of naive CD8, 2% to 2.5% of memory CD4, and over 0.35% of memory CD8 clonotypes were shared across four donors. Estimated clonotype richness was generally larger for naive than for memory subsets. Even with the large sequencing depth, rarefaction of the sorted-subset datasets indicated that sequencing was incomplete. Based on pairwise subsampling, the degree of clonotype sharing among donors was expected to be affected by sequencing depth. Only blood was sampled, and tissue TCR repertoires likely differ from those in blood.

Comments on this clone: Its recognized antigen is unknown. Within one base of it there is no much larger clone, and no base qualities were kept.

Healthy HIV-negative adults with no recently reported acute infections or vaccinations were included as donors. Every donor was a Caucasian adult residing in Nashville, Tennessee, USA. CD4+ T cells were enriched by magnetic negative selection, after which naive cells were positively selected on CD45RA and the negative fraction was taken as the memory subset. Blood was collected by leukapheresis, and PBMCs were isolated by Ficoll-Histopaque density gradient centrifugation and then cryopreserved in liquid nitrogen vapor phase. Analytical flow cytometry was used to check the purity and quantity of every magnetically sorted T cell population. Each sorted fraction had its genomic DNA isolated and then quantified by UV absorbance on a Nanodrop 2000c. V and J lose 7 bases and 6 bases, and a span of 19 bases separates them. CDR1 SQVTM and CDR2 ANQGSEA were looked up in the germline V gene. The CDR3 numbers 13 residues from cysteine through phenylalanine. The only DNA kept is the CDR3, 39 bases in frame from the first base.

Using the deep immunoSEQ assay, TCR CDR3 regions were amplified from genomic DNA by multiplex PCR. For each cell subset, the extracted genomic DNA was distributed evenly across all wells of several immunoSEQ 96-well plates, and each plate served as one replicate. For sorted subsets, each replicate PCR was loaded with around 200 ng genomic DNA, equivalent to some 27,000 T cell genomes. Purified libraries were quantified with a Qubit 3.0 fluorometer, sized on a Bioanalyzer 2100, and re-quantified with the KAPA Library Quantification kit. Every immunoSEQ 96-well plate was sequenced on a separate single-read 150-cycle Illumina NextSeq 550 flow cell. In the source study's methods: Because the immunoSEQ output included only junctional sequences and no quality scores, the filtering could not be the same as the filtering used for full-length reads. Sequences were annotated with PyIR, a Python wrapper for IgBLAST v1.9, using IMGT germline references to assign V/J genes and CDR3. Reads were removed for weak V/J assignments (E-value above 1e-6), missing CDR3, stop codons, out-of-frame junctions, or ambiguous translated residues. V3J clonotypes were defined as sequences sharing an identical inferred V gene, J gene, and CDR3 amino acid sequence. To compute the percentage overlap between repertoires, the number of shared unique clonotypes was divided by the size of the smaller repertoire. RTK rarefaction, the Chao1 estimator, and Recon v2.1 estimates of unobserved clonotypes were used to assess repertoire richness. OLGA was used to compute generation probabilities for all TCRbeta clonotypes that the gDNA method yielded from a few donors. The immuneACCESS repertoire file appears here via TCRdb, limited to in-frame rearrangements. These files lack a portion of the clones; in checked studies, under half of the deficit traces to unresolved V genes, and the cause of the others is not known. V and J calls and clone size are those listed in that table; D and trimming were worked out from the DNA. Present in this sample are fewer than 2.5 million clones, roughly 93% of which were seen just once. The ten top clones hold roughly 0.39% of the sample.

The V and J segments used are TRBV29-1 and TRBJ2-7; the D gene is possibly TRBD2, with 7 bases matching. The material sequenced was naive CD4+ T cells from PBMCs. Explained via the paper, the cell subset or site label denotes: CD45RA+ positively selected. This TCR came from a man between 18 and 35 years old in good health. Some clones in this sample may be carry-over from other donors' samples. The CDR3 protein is CSATRGAPGEQYF. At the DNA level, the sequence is TGCAGCGCCACTCGGGGGGCGCCGGGCGAGCAGTACTTC.